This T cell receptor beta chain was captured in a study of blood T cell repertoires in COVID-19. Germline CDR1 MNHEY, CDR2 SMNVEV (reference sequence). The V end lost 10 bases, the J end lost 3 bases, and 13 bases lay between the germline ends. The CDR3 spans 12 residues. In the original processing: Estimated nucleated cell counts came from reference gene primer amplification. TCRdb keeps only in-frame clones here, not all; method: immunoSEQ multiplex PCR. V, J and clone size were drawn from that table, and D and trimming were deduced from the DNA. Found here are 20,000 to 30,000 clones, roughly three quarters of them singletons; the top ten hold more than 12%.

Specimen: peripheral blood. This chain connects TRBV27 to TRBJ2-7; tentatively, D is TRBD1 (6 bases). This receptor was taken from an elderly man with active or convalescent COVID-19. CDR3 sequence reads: CANPTGLYEQYF. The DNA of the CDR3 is TGTGCCAACCCGACAGGCCTCTACGAGCAGTACTTC.